The clone carrying this T cell receptor beta chain has more than one count but fewer than ten. Repertoires were generated with immunoSEQ multiplex PCR, while TCRdb's copy carries only in-frame clones and drops some. The sample yields approximately 500,000 clones, about four fifths seen once. These data are taken from a study of shared clonotypes between healthy human individuals. The CDR3 covers 14 residues. CDR1 is SEHNR, CDR2 FQNEAQ, per germline (reference sequence). V lost 6 bases to trimming and J lost 7 bases; unmatched junction nucleotides: 1. Input material: PBMCs. This TCR derives from a woman aged 35 to 49 in good health. Some clones in this sample may be carry-over from other donors' samples. This chain joins TRBV7-9 and TRBJ2-1; TRBD2 matches 15 bases. The CDR3: CASRGTSGRNEQFF. CDR3 DNA: TGTGCCAGCAGAGGGACTAGCGGGAGGAATGAGCAGTTCTTC. Full variable domain (rest looked up from reference TRBV7-9 and TRBJ2-1): DTGVSQNPRHKITKRGQNVTFRCDPISEHNRLYWYRQTLGQGPEFLTYFQNEAQLEKSRLLSDRFSAERPKGSFSTLEIQRTEQGDSAMYLCASRGTSGRNEQFFGPGTRLTVL.